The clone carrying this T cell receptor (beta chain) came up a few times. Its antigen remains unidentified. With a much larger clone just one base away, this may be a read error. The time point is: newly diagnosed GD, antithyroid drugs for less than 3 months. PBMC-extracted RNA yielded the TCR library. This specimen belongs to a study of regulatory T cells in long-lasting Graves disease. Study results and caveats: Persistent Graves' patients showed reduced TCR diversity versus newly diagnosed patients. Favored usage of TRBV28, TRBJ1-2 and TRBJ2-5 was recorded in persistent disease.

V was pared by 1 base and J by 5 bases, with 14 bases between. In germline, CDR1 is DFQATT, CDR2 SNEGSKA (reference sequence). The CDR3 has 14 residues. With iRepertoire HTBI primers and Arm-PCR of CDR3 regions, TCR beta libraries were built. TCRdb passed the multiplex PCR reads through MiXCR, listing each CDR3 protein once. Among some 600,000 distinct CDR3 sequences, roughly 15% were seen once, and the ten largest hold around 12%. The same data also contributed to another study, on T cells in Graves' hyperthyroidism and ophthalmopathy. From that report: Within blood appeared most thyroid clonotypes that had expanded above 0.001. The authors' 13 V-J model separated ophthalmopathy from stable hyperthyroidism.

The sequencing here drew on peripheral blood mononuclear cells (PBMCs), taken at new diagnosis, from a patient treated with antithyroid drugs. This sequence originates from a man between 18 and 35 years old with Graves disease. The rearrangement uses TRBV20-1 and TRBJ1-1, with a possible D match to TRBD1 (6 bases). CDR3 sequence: CSARGYREGTEAFF. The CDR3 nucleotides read TGCAGTGCTAGAGGATACAGGGAGGGGACTGAAGCTTTCTTT.